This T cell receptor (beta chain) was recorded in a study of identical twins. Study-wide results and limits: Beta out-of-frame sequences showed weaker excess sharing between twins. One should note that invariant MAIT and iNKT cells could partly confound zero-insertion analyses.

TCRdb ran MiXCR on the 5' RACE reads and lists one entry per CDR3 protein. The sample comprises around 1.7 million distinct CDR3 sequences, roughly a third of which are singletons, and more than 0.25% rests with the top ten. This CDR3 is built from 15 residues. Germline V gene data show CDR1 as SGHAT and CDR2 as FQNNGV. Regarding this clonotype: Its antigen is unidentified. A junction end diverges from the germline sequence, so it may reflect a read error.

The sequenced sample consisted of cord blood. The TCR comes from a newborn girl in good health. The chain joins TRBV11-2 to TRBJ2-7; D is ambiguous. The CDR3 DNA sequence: TGCGCCAGCAGCTCCCGTATATCCACCACCTACGAGCAGTACTTC. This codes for CASSSRISTTYEQYF. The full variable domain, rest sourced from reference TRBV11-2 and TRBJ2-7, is EAGVAQSPRYKIIEKRQSVAFWCNPISGHATLYWYQQILGQGPKLLIQFQNNGVVDDSQLPKDRFSAERLKGVDSTLKIQPAKLEDSAVYLCASSSRISTTYEQYFGPGTRLTVT.